Each of the 5 T cell receptor beta chains below was sequenced from the same sample in a study of blood T cell repertoires in COVID-19. Profiling relied on immunoSEQ multiplex PCR, and the TCRdb table lists in-frame clones only, not all of them. The data hold more than 85,000 clones, with approximately 75% observed a single time. The sequenced sample was peripheral blood. All receptors derive from a woman aged 45-65 years with acute or convalescent COVID-19.

The chain combines TRBV13 with TRBJ1-3, with a possible D match to TRBD1 (5 bases). Germline loops: CDR1 PRHDT, CDR2 FYEKMQ (reference sequence). The CDR3 length is 13 residues. Trimming removed 5 bases from V and 2 bases from J, with 7 bases in between. The CDR3 here is CASSPGTGNTIYF. CDR3 coding DNA: TGTGCCAGCAGCCCAGGGACTGGAAACACCATATATTTT.

The chain couples TRBV21-1 to TRBJ2-5; the D call TRBD2 from the table was never checked on the DNA. TRBV21-1 is a pseudogene. The CDR3 is 17 residues long. Here the CDR3 DNA reads TGTGCCAGCAGCAAACAGCCGGGACTAGTGGGGGAAGAGACCCAGTACTTC. Its protein is CASSKQPGLVGEETQYF.

In its sample, this clone was seen a few times. V is TRBV30 and J is TRBJ1-1; 7 bases align to TRBD1. J gave up 3 bases and V 3 bases, and 4 bases lay outside the gene matches. Germline lookup yields CDR1 GTSNPN and CDR2 SVGIG (reference sequence). The CDR3 extends over 13 amino acids. CDR3: CAWSDRADTEAFF. For the CDR3, the DNA is TGTGCCTGGAGCGACAGGGCGGACACTGAAGCTTTCTTT. Full variable domain (outside the CDR3, taken from reference TRBV30 and TRBJ1-1): SQTIHQWPATLVQPVGSPLSLECTVEGTSNPNLYWYRQAAGRGLQLLFYSVGIGQISSEVPQNLSASRPQDRQFILSSKKLLLSDSGFYLCAWSDRADTEAFFGQGTRLTVV.

The rearrangement links TRBV5-1 to TRBJ2-7; TRBD1 matches at 9 bases. V shed 4 bases, J shed 5 bases, and the junction held 10 bases outside the gene matches. The CDR3 is made up of 15 amino acids. Germline CDR1 is SGHRS and CDR2 is YFSETQ. This chain's CDR3 is CASSHETGGNDEQYF. CDR3 bases: TGCGCCAGCAGCCATGAGACAGGGGGGAATGACGAGCAGTACTTC.

This sequence joins TRBV5-1 and TRBJ2-1; tentatively, D is TRBD2 (6 bases). The CDR3 covers 15 residues. The germline V gene encodes CDR1 SGHRS and CDR2 YFSETQ. V was trimmed by 4 bases and J by 5 bases, leaving 16 bases between them. For the CDR3, the DNA is TGCGCCAGCAGCCCCCGGAGGGCAGGCAACAATGAGCAGTTCTTC. Protein: CASSPRRAGNNEQFF.